The clone carrying this T cell receptor beta chain was observed once. The antigen remains unidentified. The sample comes from a study of T cell responses to AZD1222 COVID-19 vaccine. Assay used: immunoSEQ multiplex PCR; TCRdb lists only in-frame clones, some missing. The sample lists about 110,000 clones; around 81% were seen once. The CDR3 runs 18 residues. Germline trimming cut 3 bases from V and 0 bases from J; bases unmatched to any gene: 6. Germline CDR1 is LNHDA and CDR2 is SQIVND (reference sequence). Study results and limitations: Only a handful of AZD1222 recipients, more than five in all, had baseline seropositivity.

The sample was peripheral blood, taken on day 0 of AZD1222 vaccination. The rearrangement joins TRBV19 to TRBJ2-6; 9 bases map to TRBD1. The sequence came from an adult in good health. The DNA of the CDR3 is TGTGCCAGTAGTATGATGGGACAGGGCGTCTCTGGGGCCAACGTCCTGACTTTC. Protein sequence: CASSMMGQGVSGANVLTF.